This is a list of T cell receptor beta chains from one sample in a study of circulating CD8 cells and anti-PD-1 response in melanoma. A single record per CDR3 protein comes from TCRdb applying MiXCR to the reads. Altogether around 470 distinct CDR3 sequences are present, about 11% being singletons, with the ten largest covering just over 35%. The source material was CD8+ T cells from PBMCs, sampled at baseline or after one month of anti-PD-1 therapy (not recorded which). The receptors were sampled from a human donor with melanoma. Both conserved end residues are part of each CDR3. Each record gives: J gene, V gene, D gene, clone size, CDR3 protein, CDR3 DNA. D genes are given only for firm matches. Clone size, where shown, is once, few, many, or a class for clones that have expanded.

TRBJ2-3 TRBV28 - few CASSPSGLRADTQYF TGTGCCAGCAGTCCTTCGGGGTTGAGGGCAGATACGCAGTATTTT
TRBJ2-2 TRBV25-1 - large CASSDAGTGELFF TGTGCCAGCAGTGACGCGGGGACCGGGGAGCTGTTTTTT
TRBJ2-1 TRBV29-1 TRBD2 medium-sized CSVDFSGSGNEQFF TGCAGCGTTGATTTTAGCGGGAGTGGAAATGAGCAGTTCTTC
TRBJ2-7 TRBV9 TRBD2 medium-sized CASSKTSGVYEQYF TGTGCCAGCAGCAAAACTAGCGGGGTCTACGAGCAGTACTTC
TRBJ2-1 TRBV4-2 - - CASSQVGWGADNEQFF TGTGCCAGCAGCCAAGTAGGGTGGGGGGCAGACAATGAGCAGTTCTTC
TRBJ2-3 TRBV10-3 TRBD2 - CAISESRTSGMVTDTQYF TGTGCCATCAGTGAGTCCCGGACTAGCGGGATGGTCACAGATACGCAGTATTTT
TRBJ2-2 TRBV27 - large CASSYDTQPGELFF TGTGCCAGCAGTTACGACACGCAGCCCGGGGAGCTGTTTTTT
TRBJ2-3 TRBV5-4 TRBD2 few CASAGAGGPNTQYF TGTGCCAGTGCCGGAGCGGGGGGGCCAAATACGCAGTATTTT
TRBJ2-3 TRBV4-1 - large CASSQGSPSTDTQYF TGCGCCAGCAGCCAAGGGTCCCCGAGCACAGATACGCAGTATTTT
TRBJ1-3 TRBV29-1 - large CSVEDQGHTSGNTIYF TGCAGCGTTGAAGATCAGGGACATACCTCTGGAAACACCATATATTTT
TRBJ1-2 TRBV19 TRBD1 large CASSPGQGSTYGYTF TGTGCCAGTAGTCCTGGACAGGGAAGTACCTATGGCTACACCTTC
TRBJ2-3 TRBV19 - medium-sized CASSIFGGTDSSTDTQYF TGTGCCAGTAGTATTTTCGGCGGGACAGACTCTAGCACAGATACGCAGTATTTT
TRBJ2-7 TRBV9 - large CASSPSPQGSYEQYF TGTGCCAGCAGCCCCTCCCCCCAGGGGTCCTACGAGCAGTACTTC
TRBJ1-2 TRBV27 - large CASSLSGAYGYTF TGTGCCAGCAGTTTATCGGGGGCTTATGGCTACACCTTC
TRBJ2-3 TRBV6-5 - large CASSVGAADTQYF TGTGCCAGCAGTGTCGGGGCTGCAGATACGCAGTATTTT
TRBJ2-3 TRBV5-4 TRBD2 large CASSLVERGGPDTQYF TGTGCCAGCAGCTTGGTAGAGCGGGGGGGCCCAGATACGCAGTATTTT
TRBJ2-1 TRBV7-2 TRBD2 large CASSLDWRETYNEQFF TGTGCCAGCAGCTTAGATTGGCGGGAGACATACAATGAGCAGTTCTTC
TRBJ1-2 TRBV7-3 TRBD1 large CASSLGTGDGYTF TGTGCCAGCAGCTTAGGGACAGGGGATGGCTACACCTTC
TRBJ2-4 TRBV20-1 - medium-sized CSARVSETLAKNIQYF TGCAGTGCTAGAGTATCGGAGACTCTAGCCAAAAACATTCAGTACTTC
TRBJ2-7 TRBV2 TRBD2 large CASDLAGKSSYEQYF TGTGCCAGCGACCTAGCGGGGAAGAGCTCCTACGAGCAGTACTTC
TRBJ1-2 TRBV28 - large CASSPQTNYGYTF TGTGCCAGCAGCCCACAGACTAACTATGGCTACACCTTC
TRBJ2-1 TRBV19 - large CATRRDVGGLTYNEQFF TGTGCCACCAGACGCGACGTGGGGGGCTTAACCTACAATGAGCAGTTCTTC
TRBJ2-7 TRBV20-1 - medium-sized CSASPQRDIYEQYF TGCAGTGCTAGTCCCCAAAGGGATATCTACGAGCAGTACTTC
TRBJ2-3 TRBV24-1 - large CATSDSKTAKDTQYF TGTGCCACCAGTGATTCCAAGACAGCAAAGGATACGCAGTATTTT
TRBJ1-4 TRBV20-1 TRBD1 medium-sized CSAGRDSGEKLFF TGCAGTGCTGGCCGGGACAGCGGTGAAAAACTGTTTTTT
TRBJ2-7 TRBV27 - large CASSSLLMTGSSYEQYF TGTGCCAGCAGTTCCCTCCTCATGACGGGGAGCTCCTACGAGCAGTACTTC
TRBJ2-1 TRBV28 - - CASSQVADSSYEQFF TGTGCCAGCAGCCAGGTAGCGGATTCCTCCTATGAGCAGTTCTTC
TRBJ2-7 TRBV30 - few CAWWAVPYEQYF TGTGCCTGGTGGGCTGTCCCCTACGAGCAGTACTTC
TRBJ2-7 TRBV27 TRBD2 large CASSGWEGPDEQYF TGTGCCAGCAGTGGGTGGGAGGGCCCAGACGAGCAGTACTTC
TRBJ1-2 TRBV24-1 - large CATSGGRADYGYTF TGTGCCACCAGTGGGGGCAGGGCGGACTATGGCTACACCTTC
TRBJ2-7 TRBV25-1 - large CASSATGTRPYEQYF TGTGCCAGCAGTGCAACCGGGACGCGTCCCTACGAGCAGTACTTC
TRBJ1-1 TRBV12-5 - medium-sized CASGPWGGSFLF TGTGCTAGTGGTCCCTGGGGGGGAAGCTTTCTCTTT
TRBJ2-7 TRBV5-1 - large CASSLGRETYEQYF TGCGCCAGCAGCTTGGGTCGAGAAACCTACGAGCAGTACTTC
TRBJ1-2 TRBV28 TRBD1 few CASSPSRTGSNYGYTF TGTGCCAGCAGTCCCTCGAGGACAGGGTCTAACTATGGCTACACCTTC
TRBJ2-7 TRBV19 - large CASSLQTFYEQYF TGTGCCAGTAGTCTGCAGACTTTCTACGAGCAGTACTTC
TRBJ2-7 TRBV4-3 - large CASSQDLGTLYEQYF TGCGCCAGCAGCCAAGATTTGGGGACTCTCTACGAGCAGTACTTC
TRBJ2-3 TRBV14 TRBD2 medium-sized CASSATLAGGPDTQYF TGTGCCAGCAGCGCCACTTTAGCGGGGGGGCCTGATACGCAGTATTTT